A single TCR beta chain is shown here with its context. This specimen belongs to a study of cytomegalovirus exposure and HLA in healthy donors. A multiplex PCR was run with 60 Vbeta primers and 13 Jbeta primers. The method was immunoSEQ multiplex PCR; TCRdb's version includes in-frame clones alone and lacks a portion of them. The data contain hundreds of thousands of clones, 77% of them seen just once; the ten biggest clones take up less than 3.5%. CDR3 size: 12 residues. Germline assignment: CDR1 KGHSH and CDR2 LQKENI. V lost 2 bases to trimming and J lost 9 bases, with 8 bases between them. The V gene is TRBV18, the J gene TRBJ2-1; D possibly corresponds to TRBD2 (6 bases). The sample was PBMCs. The clonotype was recovered from a woman in her sixties in good health and CMV-seropositive. In DNA, the CDR3 is TGTGCCAGCTCACCATTCGGGGGTGAGCAGTTCTTC. Its protein is CASSPFGGEQFF.